The 13 T cell receptor beta chains given below trace back to one sample, sequenced in a study of CD8 T cells in ankylosing spondylitis. Each CDR3 protein is one row after TCRdb ran MiXCR on the 5' RACE reads. The sample includes 180,000 or so distinct CDR3 sequences, under 14% of them seen just once. Source material: blood, either unsorted or a sorted T cell fraction (not recorded which). Receptor source: a male donor with ankylosing spondylitis or in good health (not recorded which).

The genes are TRBV28 and TRBJ1-2; the D is unclear. The ends were cut back, 8 bases at V and 8 bases at J, with 18 bases in the middle. The V gene's germline CDR1 is MDHEN and CDR2 SYDVKM. CDR3 length equals 13 residues. The CDR3: CASASGISRGYTF. CDR3 bases: TGTGCCAGCGCATCTGGCATTTCCCGGGGCTACACCTTC.

This clonotype was seen a handful of times. The rearrangement uses TRBV9 and TRBJ1-1; tentative D call: TRBD1 (6 bases). The V and J ends lost 3 bases and 4 bases respectively, with 16 bases between them. The CDR3 has 15 residues. Germline lookup yields CDR1 SGDLS and CDR2 YYNGEE. The chain's CDR3 is CASSEGGMVSTEAFF. Written as DNA, the CDR3 is TGTGCCAGCAGCGAGGGGGGGATGGTTAGCACTGAAGCTTTCTTT. Supplemented by reference TRBV9 and TRBJ1-1, the full variable domain reads DSGVTQTPKHLITATGQRVTLRCSPRSGDLSVYWYQQSLDQGLQFLIQYYNGEERAKGNILERFSAQQFPDLHSELNLSSLELGDSALYFCASSEGGMVSTEAFFGQGTRLTVV.

This clonotype was observed many times. The chain has TRBV3-1 and TRBJ2-1, with D maybe TRBD2 (5 bases). V gave up 2 bases and J gave up 7 bases, with 15 bases separating them. The CDR3 contains 15 residues. Germline CDR1 is LGHDT and CDR2 is YNNKEL (reference sequence). The chain's CDR3 is CASSQQPGRGNEQFF. DNA of the CDR3: TGTGCCAGCAGCCAACAGCCCGGGCGCGGGAATGAGCAGTTCTTC.

This clonotype was observed a handful of times. The chain employs TRBV6-5 and TRBJ2-1; D perhaps matches TRBD1 (6 bases). The V and J ends lost 2 bases and 7 bases respectively, with 12 bases between them. The length of the CDR3 is 14 residues. The germline V gene has CDR1 MNHEY and CDR2 SVGAGI. CDR3 nucleotides: TGTGCCAGCAGTTACACAGGGATTCGGAATGAGCAGTTCTTC. Protein product: CASSYTGIRNEQFF.

Many counts were recorded for this clonotype. The CDR3 nucleotides are TGTGCCAGCAGCCCCCGACTAGCGGGGGGATGGACCCAGTACTTC. Encoded protein: CASSPRLAGGWTQYF. The chain combines TRBV28 with TRBJ2-5; 13 bases match TRBD2. The germline gives CDR1 MDHEN, CDR2 SYDVKM. The CDR3 covers 15 residues. Losses at the gene ends were 6 bases for V and 7 bases for J; bases not matched to a gene: 8.

This clonotype was seen ten or more times. The chain is built from TRBV29-1 and TRBJ1-1; D is possibly TRBD1 (5 bases). Germline CDR1 is SQVTM and CDR2 is ANQGSEA. Deletions cut 4 bases from V and 7 bases from J, with 13 bases between. The CDR3 contains 12 residues. CDR3 protein: CSVGGGFGEAFF. Here the CDR3 DNA reads TGCAGCGTTGGGGGGGGATTTGGTGAAGCTTTCTTT.

The rearrangement uses TRBV5-1 and TRBJ2-7; 15 nucleotides match TRBD2. The CDR3 totals 17 residues. Per germline, CDR1 SGHRS and CDR2 YFSETQ. J was trimmed by 1 base and V by 4 bases; bases with no gene match: 6. The CDR3 coding sequence is TGCGCCAGCAGCCCCGGGACTAGCGGGAGGATGTCCTACGAGCAGTACTTC. Encoded protein: CASSPGTSGRMSYEQYF. Looking up the rest from reference TRBV5-1 and TRBJ2-7 gives the full variable domain: KAGVTQTPRYLIKTRGQQVTLSCSPISGHRSVSWYQQTPGQGLQFLFEYFSETQRNKGNFPGRFSGRQFSNSRSEMNVSTLELGDSALYLCASSPGTSGRMSYEQYFGPGTRLTVT.

This clonotype appeared a few times. The chain is built from TRBV20-1 and TRBJ1-1, with D perhaps matching TRBD1 (6 bases). V was cut by 5 bases and J by 6 bases, with 16 bases left in between. Germline-derived CDR1 and CDR2 are DFQATT and SNEGSKA (reference sequence). CDR3 size: 13 residues. The CDR3 DNA follows: TGCAGTGCTGGTAGGGGGGGGGGCCCTGAAGCTTTCTTT. This codes for CSAGRGGGPEAFF.

Of note for this clonotype: Since a much larger clone is just one base distant, this may be a read error. This rearrangement joins TRBV20-1 to TRBJ2-3; 10 bases map to TRBD2. V trimming: 5 bases; J trimming: 2 bases; junction bases outside the gene matches: 13. Germline lookup yields CDR1 DFQATT and CDR2 SNEGSKA (reference sequence). This CDR3 is built from 17 residues. This chain's CDR3 is CSAQTGTSAFYTDTQYF. The DNA of the CDR3 is TGCAGTGCTCAGACCGGGACTAGCGCCTTCTACACAGATACGCAGTATTTT.

This clonotype was counted once. This chain joins TRBV18 and TRBJ1-1, with a possible D match to TRBD1 (5 bases). There are 15 residues in the CDR3. With 1 base removed from V and 6 bases from J, the gap between germline ends came to 15 bases. Germline V gives CDR1 KGHSH, CDR2 LQKENI. The CDR3 coding sequence is TGTGCCAGCTCACCACGCGGGGGAGAAGGGTCTGAAGCTTTCTTT. This gives the protein CASSPRGGEGSEAFF.

The chain joins TRBV9 to TRBJ1-3; D is unclear. Trimming shortened V by 0 bases and J by 0 bases, and 10 bases separated the two germline ends. The CDR3 loop spans 16 amino acids. Germline CDR1 SGDLS, CDR2 YYNGEE. The CDR3 region is CASSVEPSSSGNTIYF. Written as DNA, the CDR3 is TGTGCCAGCAGCGTAGAACCCTCCAGCTCTGGAAACACCATATATTTT.

There are a few counts of this clonotype. The chain couples TRBV6-2 or TRBV6-3 to TRBJ2-5, with D perhaps TRBD2 (5 bases). Deletions cut 5 bases from V and 5 bases from J, with 9 bases between. This CDR3 spans 12 amino acids. Per germline, CDR1 MNHEY and CDR2 SVGEGT. CDR3: CASSLGMETQYF. The CDR3 DNA reads as TGTGCCAGCAGTCTCGGGATGGAGACCCAGTACTTC.

This clonotype was found many times. The V call is TRBV6-2 or TRBV6-3, the J call TRBJ2-2; 13 bases are shared with TRBD2. The CDR3 runs to 17 residues. Trimming cost V 6 bases and J 4 bases; bases outside gene matches: 8. Germline V CDR1 and CDR2: MNHEY, SVGEGT. The DNA of the CDR3 is TGTGCCAGCAGACCAGGACTAGCGGGGGTGCTCACCGGGGAGCTGTTTTTT. As protein: CASRPGLAGVLTGELFF.